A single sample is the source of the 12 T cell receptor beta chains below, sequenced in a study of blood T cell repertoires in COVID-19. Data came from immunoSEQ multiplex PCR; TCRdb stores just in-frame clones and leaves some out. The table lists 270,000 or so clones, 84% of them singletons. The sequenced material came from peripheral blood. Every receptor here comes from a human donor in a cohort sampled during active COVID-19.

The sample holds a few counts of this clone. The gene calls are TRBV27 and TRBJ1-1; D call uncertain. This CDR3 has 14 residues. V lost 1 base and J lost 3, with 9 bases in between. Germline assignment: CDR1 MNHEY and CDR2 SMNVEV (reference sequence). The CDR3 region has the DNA TGTGCCAGCAGTTTATTGCGGGGAGACACTGAAGCTTTCTTT. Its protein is CASSLLRGDTEAFF.

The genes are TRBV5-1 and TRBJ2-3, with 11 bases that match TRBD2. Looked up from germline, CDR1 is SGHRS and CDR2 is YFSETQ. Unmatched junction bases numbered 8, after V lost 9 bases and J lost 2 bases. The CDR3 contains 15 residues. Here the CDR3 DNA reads TGCGCCACTACAACTAGCGGGGGCAACACAGATACGCAGTATTTT. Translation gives CATTTSGGNTDTQYF.

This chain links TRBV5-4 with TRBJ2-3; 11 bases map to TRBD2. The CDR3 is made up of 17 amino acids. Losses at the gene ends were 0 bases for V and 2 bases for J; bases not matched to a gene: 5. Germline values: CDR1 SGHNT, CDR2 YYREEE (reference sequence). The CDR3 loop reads CASSLVKLAGDTDTQYF. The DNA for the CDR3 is TGTGCCAGCAGCTTGGTGAAACTAGCGGGGGACACAGATACGCAGTATTTT.

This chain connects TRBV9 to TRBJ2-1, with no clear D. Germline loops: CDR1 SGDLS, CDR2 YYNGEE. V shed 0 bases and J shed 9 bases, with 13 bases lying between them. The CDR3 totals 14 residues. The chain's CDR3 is CASSVGQDVGEQFF. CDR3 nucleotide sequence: TGTGCCAGCAGCGTAGGGCAGGATGTGGGTGAGCAGTTCTTC.

CDR3: CASSQGSGMRTQYF. Written as DNA, the CDR3 is TGTGCCAGCAGCCAAGGGAGTGGCATGAGGACCCAGTACTTC. This rearrangement joins TRBV3-1 (or the pseudogene TRBV3-2) to TRBJ2-5; D gene ambiguous. The CDR3 contains 14 residues. V was pared by 1 base and J by 7 bases, with 13 bases between. The germline CDR1 and CDR2 sequences are LGHDT and YNNKEL (reference sequence).

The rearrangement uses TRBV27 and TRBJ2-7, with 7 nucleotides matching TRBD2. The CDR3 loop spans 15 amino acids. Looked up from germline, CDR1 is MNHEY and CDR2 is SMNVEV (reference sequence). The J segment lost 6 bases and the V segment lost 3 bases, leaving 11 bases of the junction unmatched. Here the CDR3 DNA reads TGTGCCAGCAGTTTTGGGGGGGTGCCCAACGGCGAGCAGTACTTC. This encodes CASSFGGVPNGEQYF.

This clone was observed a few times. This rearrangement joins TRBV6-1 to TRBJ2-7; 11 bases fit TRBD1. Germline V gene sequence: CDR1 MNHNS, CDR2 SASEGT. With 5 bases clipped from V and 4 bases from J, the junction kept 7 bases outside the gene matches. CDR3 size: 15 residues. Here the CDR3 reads CASSFRTGGAYEQYF. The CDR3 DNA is TGTGCCAGCAGTTTCAGGACAGGGGGCGCGTACGAGCAGTACTTC.

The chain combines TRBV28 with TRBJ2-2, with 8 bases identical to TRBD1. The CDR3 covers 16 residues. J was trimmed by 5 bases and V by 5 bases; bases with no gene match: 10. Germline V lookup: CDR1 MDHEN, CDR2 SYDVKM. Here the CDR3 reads CASSRWVRGHTGELFF. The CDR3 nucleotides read TGTGCCAGCAGTCGTTGGGTCAGGGGGCATACCGGGGAGCTGTTTTTT.

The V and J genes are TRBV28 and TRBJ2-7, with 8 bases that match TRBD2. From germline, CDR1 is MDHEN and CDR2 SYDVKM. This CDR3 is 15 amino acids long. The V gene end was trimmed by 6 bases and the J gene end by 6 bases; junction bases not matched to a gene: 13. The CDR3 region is CASRMSGGGSSEQYF. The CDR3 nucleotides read TGTGCCAGCAGGATGAGTGGCGGGGGGTCCAGCGAGCAGTACTTC.

The CDR3: CASSLDRDGYTF. The CDR3 DNA reads TGTGCCAGCAGTTTGGACAGGGATGGCTACACCTTC. The V gene is TRBV28, the J gene TRBJ1-2; 8 nucleotides agree with TRBD1. Germline V CDR1 and CDR2: MDHEN, SYDVKM. CDR3 length: 12 residues. The junction had 0 bases not matched to a gene; V was cut back by 3 bases and J by 6 bases.

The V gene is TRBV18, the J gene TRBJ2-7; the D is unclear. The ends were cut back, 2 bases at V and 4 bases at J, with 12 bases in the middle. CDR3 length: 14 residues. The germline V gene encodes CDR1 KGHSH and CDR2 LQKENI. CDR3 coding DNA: TGTGCCAGCTCACCAACATCAGGCGTATACGAGCAGTACTTC. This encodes CASSPTSGVYEQYF.

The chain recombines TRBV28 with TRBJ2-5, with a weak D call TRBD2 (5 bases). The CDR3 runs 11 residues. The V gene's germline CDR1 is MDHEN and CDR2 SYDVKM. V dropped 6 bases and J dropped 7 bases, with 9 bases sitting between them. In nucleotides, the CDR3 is TGTGCCAGCAGGAGCGGCGGGACCCAGTACTTC. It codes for CASRSGGTQYF.